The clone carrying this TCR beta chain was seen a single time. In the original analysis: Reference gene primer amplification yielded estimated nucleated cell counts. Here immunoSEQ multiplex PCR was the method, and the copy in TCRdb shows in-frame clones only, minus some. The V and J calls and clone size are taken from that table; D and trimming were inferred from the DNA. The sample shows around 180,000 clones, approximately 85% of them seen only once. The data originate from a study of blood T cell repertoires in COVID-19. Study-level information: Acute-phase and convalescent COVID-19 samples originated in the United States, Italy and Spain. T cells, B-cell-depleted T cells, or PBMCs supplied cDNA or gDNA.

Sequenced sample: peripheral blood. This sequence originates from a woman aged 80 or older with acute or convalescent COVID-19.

The CDR3 DNA is TGTGCCAGCAGGGAGGACAGGGTAGCCGGAGGAAGGGCTGGCTACACCTTC. Amino acid sequence: CASREDRVAGGRAGYTF. The rearrangement links TRBV2 to TRBJ1-2, with 8 bases aligning to TRBD1. The germline CDR1 and CDR2 sequences are SNHLY and FYNNEI. Losses at the gene ends were 6 bases for V and 7 bases for J; bases not matched to a gene: 19. This CDR3 contains 17 residues. Using reference TRBV2 and TRBJ1-2 for the parts outside the CDR3, the full variable domain is EPEVTQTPSHQVTQMGQEVILRCVPISNHLYFYWYRQILGQKVEFLVSFYNNEISEKSEIFDDQFSVERPDGSNFTLKIRSTKLEDSAMYFCASREDRVAGGRAGYTFGSGTRLTVV.